A selection of T cell receptor beta chains follows, all from one sample in a study of human thymus T cells. The data were produced by immunoSEQ multiplex PCR, yet TCRdb's version contains in-frame clones alone and is incomplete. The table has about 130,000 clones, over 85% seen once. Material for sequencing was thymus tissue. The source is a boy in the first two years of life with a congenital heart defect but otherwise immunologically healthy. Each CDR3 is given with its conserved first and last residue. Each record gives: CDR3 protein, CDR3 DNA, J gene, V gene, D gene, clone size. The D gene is left open where the match is weak. Clone size appears in some rows only: once, few, many, or a class for an expanded clone.

CDR3aa: CASSSKGALSSYEQYF
CDR3nt: TGTGCCAGCAGTTCGAAAGGGGCCCTAAGCTCCTACGAGCAGTACTTC
j_gene: TRBJ2-7
v_gene: TRBV6-6
d_gene: -
abundance: -

CDR3aa: CASSFQIGLAGQGDTQYF
CDR3nt: TGTGCCAGCAGCTTTCAGATCGGGCTAGCGGGGCAGGGAGATACGCAGTATTTT
j_gene: TRBJ2-3
v_gene: TRBV7-2
d_gene: TRBD2
abundance: -

CDR3aa: CASSLRLDGYTF
CDR3nt: TGTGCCAGCAGTCTAAGACTTGATGGCTACACCTTC
j_gene: TRBJ1-2
v_gene: TRBV6-6
d_gene: -
abundance: -

CDR3aa: CASSPGGGLPSYEQYF
CDR3nt: TGTGCCAGCAGCCCCGGCGGGGGCCTACCCTCCTACGAGCAGTACTTC
j_gene: TRBJ2-7
v_gene: TRBV11-3
d_gene: -
abundance: -

CDR3aa: CASSQLLGLAGSNTGELFF
CDR3nt: TGCGCCAGCAGCCAACTCCTTGGACTAGCGGGGTCGAACACCGGGGAGCTGTTTTTT
j_gene: TRBJ2-2
v_gene: TRBV4-1
d_gene: TRBD2
abundance: -

CDR3aa: CASSPAGGVAGVETQYF
CDR3nt: TGTGCCAGCAGCCCAGCCGGGGGAGTAGCGGGGGTGGAGACCCAGTACTTC
j_gene: TRBJ2-5
v_gene: TRBV9
d_gene: TRBD2
abundance: once

CDR3aa: CASSRNGQGVYGYTF
CDR3nt: TGTGCCAGCAGCCGAAATGGACAGGGGGTCTATGGCTACACCTTC
j_gene: TRBJ1-2
v_gene: TRBV5-5
d_gene: TRBD1
abundance: -

CDR3aa: CASSYSSRHFGNTIYF
CDR3nt: TGTGCCAGCAGTTACTCGTCCAGACACTTTGGAAACACCATATATTTT
j_gene: TRBJ1-3
v_gene: TRBV6-5
d_gene: -
abundance: -

CDR3aa: CAWSSARGYEQYF
CDR3nt: TGTGCCTGGAGTTCAGCCAGGGGCTACGAGCAGTACTTC
j_gene: TRBJ2-7
v_gene: TRBV30
d_gene: -
abundance: -

CDR3aa: CASSEERGDTGELFF
CDR3nt: TGTGCCAGCAGTGAGGAGCGGGGGGACACCGGGGAGCTGTTTTTT
j_gene: TRBJ2-2
v_gene: TRBV6-1
d_gene: TRBD2
abundance: -

CDR3aa: CASSAASGPSTDTQYF
CDR3nt: TGTGCCAGCAGCGCTGCTAGCGGCCCTAGCACAGATACGCAGTATTTT
j_gene: TRBJ2-3
v_gene: TRBV9
d_gene: TRBD2
abundance: -

CDR3aa: CATSRDLGRLALQETQYF
CDR3nt: TGTGCCACCAGCAGAGATCTGGGGAGACTAGCCCTTCAAGAGACCCAGTACTTC
j_gene: TRBJ2-5
v_gene: TRBV15
d_gene: TRBD2
abundance: -

CDR3aa: CAIRQGQEDEQYF
CDR3nt: TGTGCCATCAGGCAGGGACAGGAGGACGAGCAGTACTTC
j_gene: TRBJ2-7
v_gene: TRBV10-3
d_gene: TRBD1
abundance: -

CDR3aa: CASSLRNQPQHF
CDR3nt: TGTGCCAGCAGTTTACGAAATCAGCCCCAGCATTTT
j_gene: TRBJ1-5
v_gene: TRBV28
d_gene: -
abundance: few

CDR3aa: CASSSGGELYEQYF
CDR3nt: TGTGCCAGCAGCAGCGGGGGAGAACTTTACGAGCAGTACTTC
j_gene: TRBJ2-7
v_gene: TRBV28
d_gene: TRBD2
abundance: -

CDR3aa: CASSLRDGFYEQYF
CDR3nt: TGTGCCAGCAGCCTAAGAGACGGTTTCTACGAGCAGTACTTC
j_gene: TRBJ2-7
v_gene: TRBV6-5
d_gene: -
abundance: -

CDR3aa: CASTRQGSSGANVLTF
CDR3nt: TGTGCCAGCACCAGACAGGGCAGCTCTGGGGCCAACGTCCTGACTTTC
j_gene: TRBJ2-6
v_gene: TRBV2
d_gene: TRBD1
abundance: -

CDR3aa: CASSFIWTAEGGANVLTF
CDR3nt: TGCGCCAGCAGCTTTATTTGGACTGCCGAAGGTGGGGCCAACGTCCTGACTTTC
j_gene: TRBJ2-6
v_gene: TRBV5-1
d_gene: -
abundance: -

CDR3aa: CASSIEPGGEAFF
CDR3nt: TGTGCCAGTAGTATAGAGCCGGGGGGTGAAGCTTTCTTT
j_gene: TRBJ1-1
v_gene: TRBV19
d_gene: -
abundance: -

CDR3aa: CASSLGLAGIQYF
CDR3nt: TGTGCCAGCAGCTTGGGGCTAGCGGGGATTCAGTACTTC
j_gene: TRBJ2-4
v_gene: TRBV5-6
d_gene: TRBD2
abundance: -

CDR3aa: CSASAPHEQYF
CDR3nt: TGCAGTGCTAGCGCCCCCCACGAGCAGTACTTC
j_gene: TRBJ2-7
v_gene: TRBV20-1
d_gene: -
abundance: -

CDR3aa: CAISEDRRFYNSPLHF
CDR3nt: TGTGCCATCAGTGAAGATCGCCGCTTCTATAATTCACCCCTCCACTTT
j_gene: TRBJ1-6
v_gene: TRBV10-3
d_gene: -
abundance: -

CDR3aa: CASSLGGVNYEQYF
CDR3nt: TGTGCCAGCAGCTTAGGGGGGGTAAACTACGAGCAGTACTTC
j_gene: TRBJ2-7
v_gene: TRBV7-2
d_gene: -
abundance: -

CDR3aa: CASSTRTGEDGYTF
CDR3nt: TGTGCCAGTAGTACCCGGACAGGGGAGGATGGCTACACCTTC
j_gene: TRBJ1-2
v_gene: TRBV19
d_gene: TRBD1
abundance: -

CDR3aa: CASSLRRGLGNEQFF
CDR3nt: TGTGCCAGCAGCCTGCGGCGGGGACTCGGGAATGAGCAGTTCTTC
j_gene: TRBJ2-1
v_gene: TRBV27
d_gene: -
abundance: -

CDR3aa: CASSPRQGPCGLFF
CDR3nt: TGTGCCAGCAGTCCCCGACAGGGCCCTTGTGGGCTGTTTTTT
j_gene: TRBJ2-2
v_gene: TRBV6-5
d_gene: TRBD1
abundance: -

CDR3aa: CASSPGTAMNTEAFF
CDR3nt: TGTGCCAGCAGCCCTGGGACAGCTATGAACACTGAAGCTTTCTTT
j_gene: TRBJ1-1
v_gene: TRBV27
d_gene: TRBD1
abundance: -

CDR3aa: CASSLTHVATNEKLFF
CDR3nt: TGTGCCAGCAGCTTAACGCATGTTGCAACTAATGAAAAACTGTTTTTT
j_gene: TRBJ1-4
v_gene: TRBV7-9
d_gene: -
abundance: -

CDR3aa: CASSTWDRGTANEKLFF
CDR3nt: TGTGCCAGCAGTACCTGGGACAGGGGCACGGCTAATGAAAAACTGTTTTTT
j_gene: TRBJ1-4
v_gene: TRBV28
d_gene: TRBD1
abundance: once

CDR3aa: CASSSMGNTEAFF
CDR3nt: TGTGCCAGCAGCTCTATGGGAAACACTGAAGCTTTCTTT
j_gene: TRBJ1-1
v_gene: TRBV11-2
d_gene: -
abundance: -

CDR3aa: CASSPREGASDSYTF
CDR3nt: TGCGCCAGCAGCCCTAGGGAAGGGGCCTCAGACTCCTACACCTTC
j_gene: TRBJ1-2
v_gene: TRBV4-3
d_gene: -
abundance: once

CDR3aa: CASSLDNREETQYF
CDR3nt: TGTGCCAGCAGCTTAGATAACAGGGAGGAGACCCAGTACTTC
j_gene: TRBJ2-5
v_gene: TRBV7-2
d_gene: -
abundance: -

CDR3aa: CASSQSGGELSYNEQFF
CDR3nt: TGCGCCAGCAGCCAGTCAGGGGGGGAGCTCTCCTACAATGAGCAGTTCTTC
j_gene: TRBJ2-1
v_gene: TRBV4-3
d_gene: -
abundance: -

CDR3aa: CATSRGADTDTQYF
CDR3nt: TGTGCCACCAGCAGAGGAGCAGACACAGATACGCAGTATTTT
j_gene: TRBJ2-3
v_gene: TRBV15
d_gene: -
abundance: -

CDR3aa: CASSLASIAGDQETQYF
CDR3nt: TGTGCCAGCAGCTTAGCGAGCATAGCGGGGGACCAAGAGACCCAGTACTTC
j_gene: TRBJ2-5
v_gene: TRBV7-2
d_gene: TRBD2
abundance: -

CDR3aa: CASSLVENGRAKTEAFF
CDR3nt: TGCGCCAGCAGCTTGGTGGAAAACGGTAGGGCGAAAACTGAAGCTTTCTTT
j_gene: TRBJ1-1
v_gene: TRBV5-1
d_gene: -
abundance: -

CDR3aa: CASSLVGYTQYF
CDR3nt: TGTGCCAGCAGCTTAGTCGGGTATACGCAGTATTTT
j_gene: TRBJ2-3
v_gene: TRBV7-9
d_gene: -
abundance: -

CDR3aa: CASRYGTGAYEQYF
CDR3nt: TGTGCCAGTAGGTATGGGACAGGGGCCTACGAGCAGTACTTC
j_gene: TRBJ2-7
v_gene: TRBV19
d_gene: TRBD1
abundance: -

CDR3aa: CASNTRATEAFF
CDR3nt: TGTGCCAGTAATACACGGGCAACGGAAGCTTTCTTT
j_gene: TRBJ1-1
v_gene: TRBV19
d_gene: -
abundance: -

CDR3aa: CASSQDKNEPYNSPLHF
CDR3nt: TGCGCCAGCAGCCAAGATAAGAATGAGCCCTATAATTCACCCCTCCACTTT
j_gene: TRBJ1-6
v_gene: TRBV4-1
d_gene: -
abundance: -

CDR3aa: CASSSSGLVEQYF
CDR3nt: TGTGCCAGCAGTAGTAGCGGACTGGTGGAGCAGTACTTC
j_gene: TRBJ2-7
v_gene: TRBV28
d_gene: -
abundance: -

CDR3aa: CASSITLTSGGYEQYF
CDR3nt: TGCGCCAGCAGCATTACATTGACTAGCGGGGGGTACGAGCAGTACTTC
j_gene: TRBJ2-7
v_gene: TRBV5-1
d_gene: TRBD2
abundance: -

CDR3aa: CASSYFGSSREGNTEAFF
CDR3nt: TGTGCCAGCAGTTATTTTGGGTCTTCGAGGGAGGGGAACACTGAAGCTTTCTTT
j_gene: TRBJ1-1
v_gene: TRBV13
d_gene: -
abundance: -

CDR3aa: CASSFLSTGELFF
CDR3nt: TGTGCCAGCAGCTTCCTTAGCACCGGGGAGCTGTTTTTT
j_gene: TRBJ2-2
v_gene: TRBV28
d_gene: -
abundance: -

CDR3aa: CASSPQLGGSEQYF
CDR3nt: TGTGCCAGCAGTCCCCAGCTGGGAGGGTCCGAGCAGTACTTC
j_gene: TRBJ2-7
v_gene: TRBV6-5
d_gene: TRBD2
abundance: -

CDR3aa: CASRQGFGGNTIYF
CDR3nt: TGTGCCAGCCGACAGGGGTTCGGTGGAAACACCATATATTTT
j_gene: TRBJ1-3
v_gene: TRBV14
d_gene: TRBD1
abundance: -